This record looks at one T cell receptor (beta chain) sequence and its context. Its antigen is still unknown. Per germline, CDR1 SQVTM and CDR2 ANQGSEA. V lost 4 bases and J 3 bases, leaving 12 bases between the germline ends. The CDR3 extends over 14 amino acids. The data derive from a study of blood T cells in healthy people across ages. Study results and caveats: The fall in TCR beta diversity per million T cells was roughly linear with age. In these data, TCR beta diversity tracked strongly with naive T cell percentage.

Next came a second PCR, run for about 6 to 12 cycles, which used a sample-barcoded 5' primer along with a J-beta primer mix. Each cDNA molecule received a tag from a template-switch adaptor that had 12 random nucleotides. TCRdb independently ran MiXCR on the 5' RACE reads; one entry per CDR3 protein. The repertoire has 1.5 million to 2 million distinct CDR3 sequences, about 28% of them found once; the top ten carry roughly 8.2%. Each sample provided at least 5.5 micrograms of extracted total RNA. The sample was blood. This rearrangement joins TRBV29-1 to TRBJ2-2, with D maybe TRBD2 (6 bases). The sequence was collected from a woman aged 25 to 39 in good health. This CDR3 is CSVGLEGHTGELFF. In DNA, the CDR3 is TGCAGCGTTGGACTAGAAGGCCACACCGGGGAGCTGTTTTTT.